The next 3 T cell receptor beta chains were all read from a single sample in a study of blood T cell repertoires in COVID-19 (dated by TCRdb to the early 2020s). The library was obtained by the immunoSEQ multiplex PCR assay. TCRdb limited this immuneACCESS table to in-frame rearrangements with V and J called. A share of clones is missing; checked studies link under half to unresolved V genes, and the rest is unexplained. The sample data list a few hundred thousand clones, and nearly 85% of these were observed just once. The ten largest clones capture around 9.2% of the sample. Sequenced: peripheral blood. The receptors derive from a human donor in a cohort sampled during active COVID-19.

J is TRBJ2-5 and V is TRBV6-1, with 11 bases that match TRBD2. The V gene end was trimmed by 1 base and the J gene end by 6 bases; junction bases not matched to a gene: 4. The germline V gene encodes CDR1 MNHNS and CDR2 SASEGT. The CDR3 runs to 15 residues. The CDR3 protein is CASSEVGTSGQTQYF. The CDR3, as DNA: TGTGCCAGCAGTGAAGTAGGGACTAGCGGCCAGACCCAGTACTTC.

The chain is built from TRBV19 and TRBJ1-2; D gene ambiguous. The germline V gene encodes CDR1 LNHDA and CDR2 SQIVND (reference sequence). V shed 4 bases and J shed 5 bases, with 14 bases lying between them. The CDR3 runs to 14 residues. CDR3 region: CASSRQATSYGYTF. The CDR3 DNA is TGTGCCAGTAGTAGGCAGGCAACCTCTTATGGCTACACCTTC.

This clone has only one observation. The genes are TRBV27 and TRBJ2-5; 7 positions match TRBD1. Per germline, CDR1 MNHEY and CDR2 SMNVEV (reference sequence). The CDR3 totals 13 residues. V lost 5 bases and J lost 5; bases outside the gene matches: 5. The DNA for the CDR3 is TGTGCCAGCAGTACAGGGGTCTCGGAGACCCAGTACTTC. Protein sequence: CASSTGVSETQYF.